This TCR beta chain was observed in a study of blood T cell repertoires in COVID-19. Study at large: Nucleic acid was either cDNA or gDNA, and it came from T cells, B-cell-depleted T cells, or PBMCs.

CDR1 is SGDLS and CDR2 is YYNGEE in the germline V gene. The CDR3 runs 15 residues. Trimming took 0 bases from V and 13 from J, leaving 22 bases between them. In the original processing: Estimation of nucleated cell counts relied on the amplification of reference gene primers. TCRdb's table, derived via immunoSEQ multiplex PCR, lists solely in-frame clones and lacks some. The D gene and trimming were derived from the DNA, and the V and J assignments and clone size from that table. The sample lists hundreds of thousands of clones; about 88% were seen once. Specimen: peripheral blood. The clonotype originates from a man in his 70s with acute or convalescent COVID-19. The rearrangement links TRBV9 to TRBJ2-5; D is possibly TRBD1 (5 bases). The CDR3 loop reads CASSVDPGISFPLYF. CDR3 DNA sequence: TGTGCCAGCAGCGTAGATCCAGGGATCTCATTTCCCTTGTACTTC.